These 10 T cell receptor beta chains were all obtained from the same sample, sequenced in a study of human T cells and chemical hapten exposure. TCRdb itself ran the RACE reads through MiXCR, one entry per CDR3 protein. Among 300,000 to 450,000 distinct CDR3 sequences listed, approximately 5.1% were seen once. Time point given: pre-sensitization, week 0. Treatment meaning: therapeutic diphenylcyclopropenone sensitization with weekly scalp DPC. The sample consisted of whole blood, taken in connection with sensitization to the hapten diphenylcyclopropenone (DPC). The receptors originated from a woman aged 45-65 years with alopecia areata. Some clones in this sample may be carry-over from other donors' samples.

The V gene is TRBV9, the J gene TRBJ1-1; no reliable D call. With 4 bases removed from V and 8 bases from J, the gap between germline ends came to 15 bases. The CDR3 is 13 residues long. Germline CDR1 SGDLS, CDR2 YYNGEE. The chain's CDR3 is CASSLTPGGEAFF. In DNA form, the CDR3 reads TGTGCCAGCAGCCTGACCCCCGGAGGCGAAGCTTTCTTT.

This clonotype was observed at least ten times. This sequence joins TRBV2 and TRBJ2-1, with 10 bases lining up with TRBD1. Germline CDR1 SNHLY, CDR2 FYNNEI. CDR3 length equals 15 residues. V was clipped by 6 bases and J by 7 bases; unmatched bases: 9. The CDR3 DNA sequence: TGTGCCAGCAGGCCCGGGACAGGGGAGGGAAATGAGCAGTTCTTC. Translated, it gives CASRPGTGEGNEQFF.

The table lists this clonotype with many counts. The V call is TRBV12-3 or TRBV12-4, the J call TRBJ2-3, with 8 bases fitting TRBD1. The V segment lost 3 bases and the J segment 4 bases; nucleotides outside the gene matches: 6. The CDR3 runs to 15 residues. DNA for the CDR3: TGTGCCAGCAGTTTCTCGGACAGGGTGGCAGATACGCAGTATTTT. Protein sequence: CASSFSDRVADTQYF.

This clonotype occurred a few times. The chain links TRBV29-1 to TRBJ1-6, with 9 bases fitting TRBD1. This CDR3 contains 14 residues. Germline CDR1 and CDR2: SQVTM and ANQGSEA. Losses at the gene ends were 7 bases for V and 10 bases for J; bases not matched to a gene: 11. CDR3 DNA sequence: TGCAGCGCCCGAACAGGGGGCGCATCCTCACCCCTCCACTTT. Protein sequence: CSARTGGASSPLHF.

In this sample, this clonotype turned up many times. CDR3 coding DNA: TGCGCCAGCAGTGAGTCTGTCCAGGGAAGCTCTGGAAACACCATATATTTT. Its translation is CASSESVQGSSGNTIYF. The chain couples TRBV10-2 to TRBJ1-3; perhaps TRBD1 as D (5 bases). Germline lookup yields CDR1 WSHSY and CDR2 SAAADI. The V end lost 0 bases, the J end lost 0 bases, and 12 bases lay between the germline ends. The CDR3 has 17 residues.

The sample holds many counts of this clonotype. The chain links TRBV6-5 to TRBJ2-2; D is ambiguous. V was pared by 4 bases and J by 6 bases, with 12 bases between. Per germline, CDR1 MNHEY and CDR2 SVGAGI. The CDR3 length is 14 residues. The CDR3 region is CASSSVLTPGELFF. DNA for the CDR3: TGTGCCAGCAGTTCGGTGCTCACCCCCGGGGAGCTGTTTTTT.

This clonotype was found many times. This chain links TRBV2 with TRBJ1-4; D perhaps matches TRBD1 (5 bases). V lost 7 bases and J lost 3, with 12 bases in between. In germline, CDR1 is SNHLY, CDR2 FYNNEI. CDR3 size: 14 residues. The CDR3 DNA reads as TGTGCCAGCACCACGAGGGGCCCTAATGAAAAACTGTTTTTT. This sequence encodes CASTTRGPNEKLFF.

This clonotype has a count of ten or more. This chain uses TRBV6-4 with TRBJ1-1, with D perhaps matching TRBD1 (6 bases). Germline V gene lookup returns CDR1 MRHNA and CDR2 SNTAGT. The CDR3 has 14 residues. Trimming pared 6 bases from V and 5 bases from J, leaving 16 bases between. The CDR3: CASRNRDSCTEAFF. CDR3 in DNA: TGTGCCAGCAGGAACAGGGACTCTTGTACTGAAGCTTTCTTT.

This clonotype was seen a handful of times. The chain combines TRBV3-1 with TRBJ2-6; TRBD2 is a possible D gene (5 bases). The germline V and J ends were trimmed by 3 bases and 0 bases, with 12 bases remaining between them. The CDR3 loop spans 17 amino acids. Germline lookup yields CDR1 LGHDT and CDR2 YNNKEL (reference sequence). CDR3 protein: CASSQRVSPSGANVLTF. CDR3 nucleotide sequence: TGTGCCAGCAGCCAGAGGGTGTCCCCCTCTGGGGCCAACGTCCTGACTTTC.

A few counts support this clonotype. The J gene is TRBJ1-3, the V gene TRBV7-3, with TRBD1 matching over 10 bases. The V gene's germline CDR1 is SGHTA and CDR2 FQGTGA. V lost 5 bases and J lost 7; bases outside the gene matches: 8. This CDR3 is 15 amino acids long. CDR3 region: CASSPDRGLGNTIYF. The CDR3 bases are TGTGCCAGCAGCCCCGACAGGGGGCTAGGGAACACCATATATTTT.